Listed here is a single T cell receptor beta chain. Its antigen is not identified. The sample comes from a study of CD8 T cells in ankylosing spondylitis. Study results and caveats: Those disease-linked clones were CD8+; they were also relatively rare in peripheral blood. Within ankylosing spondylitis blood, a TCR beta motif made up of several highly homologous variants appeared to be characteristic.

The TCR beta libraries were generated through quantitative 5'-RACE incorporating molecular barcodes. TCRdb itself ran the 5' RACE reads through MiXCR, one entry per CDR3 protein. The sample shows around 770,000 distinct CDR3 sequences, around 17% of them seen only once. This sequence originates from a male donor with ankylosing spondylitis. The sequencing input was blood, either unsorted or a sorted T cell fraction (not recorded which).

CDR3 coding DNA: TGTGCCAGCAGCTTGGGACTCCTACTCTCTGGAAACACCATATATTTT. This codes for CASSLGLLLSGNTIYF. The chain has TRBV7-2 and TRBJ1-3; D may be TRBD1 (5 bases). Per germline, CDR1 SGHTA and CDR2 FQGNSA. The CDR3 is 16 amino acids. V lost 3 bases and J 0 bases, leaving 12 bases between the germline ends. The full variable domain, with the rest looked up from reference TRBV7-2 and TRBJ1-3, is GAGVSQSPSNKVTEKGKDVELRCDPISGHTALYWYRQSLGQGLEFLIYFQGNSAPDKSGLPSDRFSAERTGGSVSTLTIQRTQQEDSAVYLCASSLGLLLSGNTIYFGEGSWLTVV.